The entry that follows covers one T cell receptor beta chain sequence. The entry originates in a study of T cell repertoires in cytomegalovirus infection. TCRdb reprocessed the reads with MiXCR, giving one entry per CDR3 protein. Of around 630,000 distinct CDR3 sequences detected, approximately 25% appear once; the ten largest clones hold roughly 8%. The CDR3 is 15 amino acids. The V and J ends lost 8 bases and 4 bases, in that order; junction bases with no gene match: 9. Sequencing was done on a sample of CD8+ T cells from PBMCs. This clonotype was obtained from a human donor in good health (CMV status not recorded). Some clones in this sample may be carry-over from other donors' samples. The chain employs TRBV5-3 and TRBJ2-2, with 9 bases identical to TRBD1. TRBV5-3 is filed as an ORF, its function uncertain. This chain's CDR3 is CASSPGTGPTGELFF. CDR3 in DNA: TGTGCCAGCAGCCCCGGGACAGGGCCCACCGGGGAGCTGTTTTTT.